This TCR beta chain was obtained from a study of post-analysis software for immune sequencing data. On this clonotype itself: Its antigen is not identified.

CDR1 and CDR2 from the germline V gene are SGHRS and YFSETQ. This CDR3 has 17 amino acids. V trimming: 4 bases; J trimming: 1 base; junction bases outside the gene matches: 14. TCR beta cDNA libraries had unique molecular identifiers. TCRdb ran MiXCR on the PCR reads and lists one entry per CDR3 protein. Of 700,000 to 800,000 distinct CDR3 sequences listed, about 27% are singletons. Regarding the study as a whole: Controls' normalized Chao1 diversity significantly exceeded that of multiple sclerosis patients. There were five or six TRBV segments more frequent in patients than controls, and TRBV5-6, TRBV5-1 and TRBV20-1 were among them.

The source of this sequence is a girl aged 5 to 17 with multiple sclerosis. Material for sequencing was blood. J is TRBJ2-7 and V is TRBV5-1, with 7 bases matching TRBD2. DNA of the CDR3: TGCGCCAGCAGCACCACGCCCCCTCGCGGGAGTTCCTACGAGCAGTACTTC. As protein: CASSTTPPRGSSYEQYF.